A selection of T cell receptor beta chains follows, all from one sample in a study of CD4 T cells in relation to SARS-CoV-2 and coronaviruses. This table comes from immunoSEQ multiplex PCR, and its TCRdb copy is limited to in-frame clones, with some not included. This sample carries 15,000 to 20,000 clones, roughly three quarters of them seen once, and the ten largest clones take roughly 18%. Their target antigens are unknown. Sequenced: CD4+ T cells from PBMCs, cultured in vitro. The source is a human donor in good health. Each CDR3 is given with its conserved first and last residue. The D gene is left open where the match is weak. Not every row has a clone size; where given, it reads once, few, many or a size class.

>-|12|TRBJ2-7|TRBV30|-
TGTGCCTGGAGCCGACAGTCCTACGAGCAGTACTTC
CAWSRQSYEQYF
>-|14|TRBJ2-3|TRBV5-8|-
TGTGCCAGCAGCTTGGGGAGGGGTAGGGATACGCAGTATTTT
CASSLGRGRDTQYF
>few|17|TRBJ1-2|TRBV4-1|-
TGCGCCAGCAGCCATCCTTTGTTGGGCTCTGGGCCCTATGGCTACACCTTC
CASSHPLLGSGPYGYTF
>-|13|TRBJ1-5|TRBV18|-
TGTGCCAGCTCACCGACTCGGAGTCAGCCCCAGCATTTT
CASSPTRSQPQHF
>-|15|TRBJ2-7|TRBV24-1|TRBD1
TGTGCCACCAGTGATTCCGGGACAGGGAGTGCCGAGCAGTACTTC
CATSDSGTGSAEQYF
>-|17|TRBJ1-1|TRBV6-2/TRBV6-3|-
TGTGCCAGCAGTTACGATTTCAGGGGCGGAATGAACACTGAAGCTTTCTTT
CASSYDFRGGMNTEAFF
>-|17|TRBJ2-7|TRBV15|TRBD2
TGTGCCACCAGCAGAGAGCGGTCTAGCGGGAGCTCCTACGAGCAGTACTTC
CATSRERSSGSSYEQYF
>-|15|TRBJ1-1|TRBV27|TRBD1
TGTGCCAGCAGTTTAAGGCAGGGGGGGAACACTGAAGCTTTCTTT
CASSLRQGGNTEAFF
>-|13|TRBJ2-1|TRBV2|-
TGTGCCAGCAGTGACCTCGCGGCGCGTGAGCAGTTCTTC
CASSDLAAREQFF
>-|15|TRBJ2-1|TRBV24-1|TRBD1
TGTGCCACCAGTGAACCGGGGACAGGGTTCAATGAGCAGTTCTTC
CATSEPGTGFNEQFF
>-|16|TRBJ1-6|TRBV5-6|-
TGTGCCAGCAGCTTGGCCCTCGCAGAGCGGAATTCACCCCTCCACTTT
CASSLALAERNSPLHF
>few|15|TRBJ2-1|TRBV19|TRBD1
TGTGCCAGTAGTAAGGACAGGGGGCGCAACAATGAGCAGTTCTTC
CASSKDRGRNNEQFF
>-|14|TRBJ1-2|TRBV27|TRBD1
TGTGCCAGCGGCCTCCAGGGGGGGAACCATGGCTACACCTTC
CASGLQGGNHGYTF
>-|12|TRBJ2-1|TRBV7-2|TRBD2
TGTGCCAGCAGATCTAGCGGACCGGAGCAGTTCTTC
CASRSSGPEQFF
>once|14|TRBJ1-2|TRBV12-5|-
TGTGCTAGTGGCATGGGAGGCAGGGATGATGGCTACACCTTC
CASGMGGRDDGYTF
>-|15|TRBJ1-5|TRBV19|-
TGTGCCAGTAGGGCCGGGGAGGGGCGGAATCAGCCCCAGCATTTT
CASRAGEGRNQPQHF
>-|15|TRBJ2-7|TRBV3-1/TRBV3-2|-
TGTGCCAGCAGCCAACGTGGGGGTCAAGTAGCCGAGCAGTACTTC
CASSQRGGQVAEQYF
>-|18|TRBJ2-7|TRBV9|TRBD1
TGTGCCAGCAGCGTAAACCCGGGCCCGGGACAGGGATCCTACGAGCAGTACTTC
CASSVNPGPGQGSYEQYF
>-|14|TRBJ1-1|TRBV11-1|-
TGTGCCAGCAGCCCAGCAGGGTTGAACACTGAAGCTTTCTTT
CASSPAGLNTEAFF
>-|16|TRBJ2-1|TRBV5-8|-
TGTGCCAGCAGCTTGTTTGGGAGGAGCTCCTACAATGAGCAGTTCTTC
CASSLFGRSSYNEQFF
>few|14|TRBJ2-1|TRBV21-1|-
TGTGCCGGGGGTGGTGGGGCCCCCCCGCCTGAGCAGTTCTTC
CAGGGGAPPPEQFF
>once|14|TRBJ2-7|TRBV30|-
TGTGCCTGGACCCCCGGGACATACTCCTACGAGCAGTACTTC
CAWTPGTYSYEQYF
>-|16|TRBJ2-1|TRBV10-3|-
TGTGCCATCACGGGACTCCTAGCTTCTAAGATCGATGAGCAGTTCTTC
CAITGLLASKIDEQFF
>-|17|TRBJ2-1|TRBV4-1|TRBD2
TGCGCCAGCAGCCAAGTCGTTAGGACTAGGGCCTACAATGAGCAGTTCTTC
CASSQVVRTRAYNEQFF
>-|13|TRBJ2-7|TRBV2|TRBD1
TGTGCCAGCAGTCTCGACAGGGCCTACGAGCAGTACTTC
CASSLDRAYEQYF
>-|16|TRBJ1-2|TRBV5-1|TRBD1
TGCGCCAGCAGCAGGACAGGCGACTATACTAACTATGGCTACACCTTC
CASSRTGDYTNYGYTF
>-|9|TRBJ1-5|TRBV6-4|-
TGTGCCAGAGGGCGGCCCCAGCATTTT
CARGRPQHF
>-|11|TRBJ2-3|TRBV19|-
TGTGCCAGTCGAAAGGGAGATACGCAGTATTTT
CASRKGDTQYF
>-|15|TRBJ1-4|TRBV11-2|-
TGTGCCAGCAAATTTCGGGGGCTAACTAATGAAAAACTGTTTTTT
CASKFRGLTNEKLFF
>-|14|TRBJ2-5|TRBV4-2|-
TGTGCCAGCAGCCAAGATCCGACAGGAGAGACCCAGTACTTC
CASSQDPTGETQYF
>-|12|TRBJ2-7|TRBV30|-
TGTGCCTGGAGTGTATCGGGTTACGAGCAGTACTTC
CAWSVSGYEQYF
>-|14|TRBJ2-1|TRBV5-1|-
TGCGCCAGCAGCTTGGACGCAGGGGATAATGAGCAGTTCTTC
CASSLDAGDNEQFF
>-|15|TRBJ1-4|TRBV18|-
TGTGCCAGCTCACATGGGAGTGCAACTAATGAAAAACTGTTTTTT
CASSHGSATNEKLFF
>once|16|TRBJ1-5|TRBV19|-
TGTGCCAGTAGTATAGCCGTGGGAGGGCCCAATCAGCCCCAGCATTTT
CASSIAVGGPNQPQHF
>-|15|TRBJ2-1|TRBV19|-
TGTGCCAGTAGTAAGGGGATCCGGGACGCGAATGAGCAGTTCTTC
CASSKGIRDANEQFF
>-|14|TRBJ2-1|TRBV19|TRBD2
TGTGCCAGTAGATACGCGGGAGGGATTAATGAGCAGTTCTTC
CASRYAGGINEQFF
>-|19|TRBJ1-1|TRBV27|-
TGTGCCAGCAGTAGGGGGGTAGTTGCGGACACCCAATTGAACACTGAAGCTTTCTTT
CASSRGVVADTQLNTEAFF
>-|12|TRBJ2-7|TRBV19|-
TGTGCCAGTAGTATGCTCGGGTCCGAGCAGTACTTC
CASSMLGSEQYF
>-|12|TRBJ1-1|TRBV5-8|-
TGTGCCAGCAACGAAAGAAACACTGAAGCTTTCTTT
CASNERNTEAFF
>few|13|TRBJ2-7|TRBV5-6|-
TGTGCCAGCAGCTTGCCGGCGCGCCCGGAGCAGTACTTC
CASSLPARPEQYF
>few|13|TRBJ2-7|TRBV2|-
TGTGCCAGCAGTGTCGGGGGCGCGTACGAGCAGTACTTC
CASSVGGAYEQYF
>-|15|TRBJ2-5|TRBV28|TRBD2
TGTGCCAGCAGTTTTACGGGGACTAGACAAGAGACCCAGTACTTC
CASSFTGTRQETQYF
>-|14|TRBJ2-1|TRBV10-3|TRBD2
TGTGCCACCCTAGGTAGCGGGGCCTACAATGAGCAGTTCTTC
CATLGSGAYNEQFF
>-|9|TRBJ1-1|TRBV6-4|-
TGTGCCAGCACCCGAGCGGCTTTCTTT
CASTRAAFF
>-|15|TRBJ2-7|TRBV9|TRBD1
TGTGCCAGCAGCGTCGGACAGGGGGCTCGGGACGAGCAGTACTTC
CASSVGQGARDEQYF